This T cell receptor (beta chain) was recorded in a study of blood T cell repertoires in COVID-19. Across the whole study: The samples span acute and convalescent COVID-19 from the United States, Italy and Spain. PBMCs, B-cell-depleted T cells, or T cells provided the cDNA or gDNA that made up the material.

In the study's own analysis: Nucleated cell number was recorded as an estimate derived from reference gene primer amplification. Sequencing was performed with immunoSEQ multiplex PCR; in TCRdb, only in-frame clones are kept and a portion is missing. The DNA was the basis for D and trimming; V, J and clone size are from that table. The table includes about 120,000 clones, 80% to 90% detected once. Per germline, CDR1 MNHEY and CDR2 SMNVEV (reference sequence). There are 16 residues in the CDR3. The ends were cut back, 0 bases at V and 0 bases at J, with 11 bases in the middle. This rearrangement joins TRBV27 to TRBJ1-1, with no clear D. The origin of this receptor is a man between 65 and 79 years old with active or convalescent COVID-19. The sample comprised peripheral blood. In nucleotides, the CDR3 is TGTGCCAGCAGTTTATCGATCTCCAACATGAACACTGAAGCTTTCTTT. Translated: CASSLSISNMNTEAFF.